Below are 26 T cell receptor beta chains sequenced from a single sample in a study of T cell responses to AZD1222 COVID-19 vaccine. TCRdb's copy holds only in-frame clones and misses some; the assay was immunoSEQ multiplex PCR. The table lists some 140,000 clones, around 90% of them singletons. The sequenced sample was peripheral blood, obtained on day 0 of AZD1222 vaccination. These receptors were collected from an adult in good health.

V gene TRBV18 combines with J gene TRBJ2-5; 10 bases map to TRBD2. Per the germline V gene, CDR1 is KGHSH and CDR2 is LQKENI. The CDR3 covers 15 residues. The junction had 3 bases not matched to a gene; V was cut back by 3 bases and J by 2 bases. CDR3 bases: TGTGCCAGCTCACCCCTAGCGGGGGTACAAGAGACCCAGTACTTC. Its translation: CASSPLAGVQETQYF.

The chain uses TRBV7-6 and TRBJ1-5; D gene unclear. Germline V gene lookup returns CDR1 SGHVS and CDR2 FNYEAQ. Trimming removed 2 bases at V and 3 bases at J, with 8 bases between. This CDR3 has 14 amino acids. The CDR3 here is CASSLNGHNQPQHF. For the CDR3, the DNA is TGTGCCAGCAGCTTAAATGGTCACAATCAGCCCCAGCATTTT.

The chain couples TRBV7-9 to TRBJ2-2; 8 bases align to TRBD1. Germline CDR1 is SEHNR and CDR2 is FQNEAQ (reference sequence). V was pared by 4 bases and J by 0 bases, with 4 bases of the junction left unmatched. This CDR3 region has 16 residues. The CDR3 reads CASSSPTGANTGELFF. CDR3 coding DNA: TGTGCCAGCAGCTCGCCGACAGGGGCGAACACCGGGGAGCTGTTTTTT.

V and J are TRBV15 and TRBJ2-2; TRBD1 might be the D (6 bases). Germline V gene lookup returns CDR1 LNHNV and CDR2 YYDKDF (reference sequence). V lost 8 bases and J 0 bases, leaving 10 bases between the germline ends. The CDR3 extends over 14 amino acids. CDR3: CATEGQPNTGELFF. As DNA, the CDR3 is TGTGCCACCGAAGGACAGCCGAACACCGGGGAGCTGTTTTTT. The whole variable domain, filled in from reference TRBV15 and TRBJ2-2, reads DAMVIQNPRYQVTQFGKPVTLSCSQTLNHNVMYWYQQKSSQAPKLLFHYYDKDFNNEADTPDNFQSRRPNTSFCFLDIRSPGLGDTAMYLCATEGQPNTGELFFGEGSRLTVL.

The chain uses TRBV29-1 and TRBJ1-5, with a possible D match to TRBD1 (6 bases). Germline V gives CDR1 SQVTM, CDR2 ANQGSEA. CDR3 size: 12 residues. The germline V and J ends were trimmed by 6 bases and 6 bases, with 12 bases remaining between them. The CDR3 DNA sequence: TGCAGCGTACGGGACATCGGTCAGCCCCAGCATTTT. Amino acids: CSVRDIGQPQHF.

The CDR3 DNA is TGTGCCAGCTCACCAAACGGGGGCCCAAATGAGCAGTTCTTC. This encodes CASSPNGGPNEQFF. This rearrangement joins TRBV18 to TRBJ2-1; D is perhaps TRBD1 or TRBD2 (6 bases each). The CDR3 loop spans 14 amino acids. V lost 2 bases to trimming and J lost 7 bases, with 12 bases between them. Germline CDR1 and CDR2: KGHSH and LQKENI.

The CDR3 coding sequence is TGTGCCAGCAGCTTAAGAGGAGGGGGCGTCTCACCCCTCCACTTT. Residues: CASSLRGGGVSPLHF. The V gene is TRBV5-8, the J gene TRBJ1-6; TRBD1 matches 7 bases. V shed 2 bases, J shed 10 bases, and the junction held 9 bases outside the gene matches. Germline V gene sequence: CDR1 SGHTS, CDR2 YDEGEE. CDR3 size: 15 residues.

This rearrangement joins TRBV4-1 to TRBJ1-5; no firm D call. Germline V CDR1 and CDR2: MGHRA, YSYEKL. The CDR3 length is 16 residues. The V and J ends lost 3 bases and 1 base respectively, with 13 bases between them. The DNA for the CDR3 is TGCGCCAGCAGCCATGCCCCCGGGGAAAGCAATCAGCCCCAGCATTTT. Amino acid sequence: CASSHAPGESNQPQHF.

Only a few counts were recorded for this clone. The V call is TRBV6-1, the J call TRBJ1-6; 7 nucleotides line up with TRBD1. This CDR3 is built from 16 residues. CDR1 is MNHNS and CDR2 is SASEGT in the germline V gene. V lost 2 bases to trimming and J lost 9 bases; unmatched junction nucleotides: 10. This chain's CDR3 is CASSESAGTAGSPLHF. The CDR3 DNA follows: TGTGCCAGCAGTGAATCGGCCGGGACAGCGGGTTCACCCCTCCACTTT.

The sample holds one count of this clone. The V and J genes are TRBV3-1 (or the pseudogene TRBV3-2) and TRBJ2-1, with 10 bases that match TRBD2. V lost 3 bases to trimming and J lost 12 bases; unmatched junction nucleotides: 11. The CDR3 extends over 15 amino acids. From germline, CDR1 is LGHDT and CDR2 YNNKEL (reference sequence). DNA of the CDR3: TGTGCCAGCAGCCAGATGGCGGGTAGCGGGGGGACGCAGTTCTTC. As protein: CASSQMAGSGGTQFF.

V usage is TRBV4-3 and J usage is TRBJ1-3, with a possible D match to TRBD1 (5 bases). The ends were cut back, 0 bases at V and 6 bases at J, with 12 bases in the middle. The CDR3 runs to 15 residues. Germline CDR1 LGHNA, CDR2 YSLEER. DNA for the CDR3: TGCGCCAGCAGCCAAGAGTTTGGGGCTGAAAACACCATATATTTT. It specifies CASSQEFGAENTIYF.

In this sample, this clone turned up once. This chain links TRBV19 with TRBJ2-3; 7 bases align to TRBD1. The CDR3 spans 15 residues. After removal of 5 bases from V and 3 bases from J, the junction contained 8 bases not matched to a gene. CDR1 is LNHDA and CDR2 is SQIVND in the germline V gene (reference sequence). The CDR3 sequence: CASSQQGWKTDTQYF. Written as DNA, the CDR3 is TGTGCCAGTAGTCAACAGGGGTGGAAGACAGATACGCAGTATTTT.

The genes are TRBV18 and TRBJ1-1, with D unresolved. CDR3 length: 14 residues. Germline V CDR1 and CDR2: KGHSH, LQKENI. The V end was cut by 6 bases, the J end by 0 bases, with 11 bases between. The CDR3, as DNA: TGTGCCAGCTCCCTAAAGGAACTGAACACTGAAGCTTTCTTT. Residues: CASSLKELNTEAFF.

The chain recombines TRBV4-1 with TRBJ1-2; D might be TRBD1 (5 bases). Trimming removed 3 bases from V and 4 bases from J, with 12 bases in between. The CDR3 sequence is 14 residues long. CDR1 MGHRA and CDR2 YSYEKL come from the germline V gene. CDR3 DNA sequence: TGCGCCAGCAGCCAGGGGGAGGGACGCTATGGCTACACCTTC. Translation gives CASSQGEGRYGYTF.

The rearrangement joins TRBV28 to TRBJ2-5; D not resolved. Trimming took off 9 bases at V and 2 bases at J, with 13 bases between the two ends. This CDR3 has 13 amino acids. Germline V gives CDR1 MDHEN, CDR2 SYDVKM. CDR3 nucleotides: TGTGCCAGTACCGTTGGTGGACAAGAGACCCAGTACTTC. This codes for CASTVGGQETQYF.

This rearrangement joins TRBV1 to TRBJ1-1; TRBD1 was called by the table and not checked on the DNA. TRBV1 is marked as a pseudogene. This CDR3 is 10 amino acids long. The DNA for the CDR3 is TGCACCAGCAGCCCCAGACAGCAACTCTTT. Translating gives CTSSPRQQLF.

This rearrangement joins TRBV18 to TRBJ2-1; 8 nucleotides line up with TRBD2. This CDR3 has 14 amino acids. Germline V gene lookup returns CDR1 KGHSH and CDR2 LQKENI. Unmatched junction bases numbered 6, after V lost 2 bases and J lost 9 bases. CDR3 sequence: CASSPSGTSGEQFF. The DNA of the CDR3 is TGTGCCAGCTCACCATCCGGGACTAGTGGTGAGCAGTTCTTC.

This CDR3 is CASSGYRGLGADTQYF. The CDR3 DNA reads TGTGCCAGCAGTGGGTACAGGGGGCTGGGCGCAGATACGCAGTATTTT. This chain links TRBV6-1 with TRBJ2-3, with TRBD1 matching 9 bases. In germline, CDR1 is MNHNS, CDR2 SASEGT. Trimming cost V 4 bases and J 4 bases; bases outside gene matches: 9. The CDR3 has 16 amino acids.

The chain uses TRBV2 and TRBJ2-7; D is ambiguous. The V gene's germline CDR1 is SNHLY and CDR2 FYNNEI. The CDR3 loop spans 11 amino acids. Trimming shortened V by 7 bases and J by 2 bases, and 6 bases separated the two germline ends. As DNA, the CDR3 is TGTGCCAGCACCGGAACCTACGAGCAGTACTTC. Its protein is CASTGTYEQYF. Based on the CDR3 plus reference TRBV2 and TRBJ2-7, the full variable domain is EPEVTQTPSHQVTQMGQEVILRCVPISNHLYFYWYRQILGQKVEFLVSFYNNEISEKSEIFDDQFSVERPDGSNFTLKIRSTKLEDSAMYFCASTGTYEQYFGPGTRLTVT.

The chain employs TRBV5-1 and TRBJ2-2; D is uncertain. Between the trimmed V and J ends, which lost 4 bases and 1 base, there was a span of 11 bases. Germline V lookup: CDR1 SGHRS, CDR2 YFSETQ. The CDR3 is 15 residues long. The CDR3 DNA reads as TGCGCCAGCAGCGCGGTCGTAGGGAACACCGGGGAGCTGTTTTTT. Translation gives CASSAVVGNTGELFF.

This clone was seen a single time. This chain links TRBV5-6 with TRBJ2-1; a possible D gene is TRBD2 (6 bases). The V end was cut by 1 base, the J end by 8 bases, with 13 bases between. Per germline, CDR1 SGHDT and CDR2 YYEEEE. The CDR3 has 14 amino acids. The CDR3 nucleotides read TGTGCCAGCAGCTTGTCGGGGGTTGTCGATGAGCAGTTCTTC. As protein: CASSLSGVVDEQFF. Drawing the rest from reference TRBV5-6 and TRBJ2-1, the complete variable domain is DAGVTQSPTHLIKTRGQQVTLRCSPKSGHDTVSWYQQALGQGPQFIFQYYEEEERQRGNFPDRFSGHQFPNYSSELNVNALLLGDSALYLCASSLSGVVDEQFFGPGTRLTVL.

V gene TRBV4-3 combines with J gene TRBJ2-4; tentatively, D is TRBD1 or TRBD2 (6 bases each). V was clipped by 0 bases and J by 0 bases, with 15 bases between them. In germline, CDR1 is LGHNA, CDR2 YSLEER. The CDR3 length is 18 residues. The CDR3 loop reads CASSQDRGDSLAKNIQYF. Here the CDR3 DNA reads TGCGCCAGCAGCCAAGATAGGGGGGACTCCTTAGCCAAAAACATTCAGTACTTC.

This clone ranks as medium-sized (0.01 to 0.1%). The chain carries TRBV5-4 and TRBJ1-1; D gene uncertain. The V gene's germline CDR1 is SGHNT and CDR2 YYREEE (reference sequence). This CDR3 is 12 amino acids long. Deletions cut 3 bases from V and 11 bases from J, with 14 bases between. CDR3 coding DNA: TGTGCCAGCAGCTCCTCCCCCAAGGCGGCTTTCTTT. It encodes CASSSSPKAAFF.

This rearrangement joins TRBV28 to TRBJ1-2; 8 bases line up with TRBD1. V lost 6 bases, J lost 8 bases, and 11 bases stayed unmatched. CDR1 and CDR2 (germline): MDHEN, SYDVKM. This CDR3 has 14 amino acids. Here the CDR3 reads CASSLGQGTLGYTF. The CDR3 DNA is TGTGCCAGCAGCCTTGGACAGGGAACGCTGGGCTACACCTTC.

This chain connects TRBV7-8 to TRBJ2-1; tentative D call: TRBD2 (6 bases). V lost 1 base and J 1 base, leaving 14 bases between the germline ends. This CDR3 is 17 amino acids long. CDR1 is SGHVS and CDR2 is FQNEAQ in the germline V gene. Here the CDR3 reads CASSLDPAAGSYNEQFF. CDR3 nucleotides: TGTGCCAGCAGCTTAGACCCCGCGGCGGGGTCCTACAATGAGCAGTTCTTC.

J is TRBJ1-1 and V is TRBV19; D is possibly TRBD1 (5 bases). Trimming removed 3 bases from V and 11 bases from J, with 19 bases in between. Germline V gene data show CDR1 as LNHDA and CDR2 as SQIVND (reference sequence). The CDR3 runs to 14 residues. As DNA, the CDR3 is TGTGCCAGTAGTATCGGCGGAGGGGCGAGGGCGGCTTTCTTT. Translating it yields CASSIGGGARAAFF. The full variable domain, its missing parts supplied by reference TRBV19 and TRBJ1-1, is DGGITQSPKYLFRKEGQNVTLSCEQNLNHDAMYWYRQDPGQGLRLIYYSQIVNDFQKGDIAEGYSVSREKKESFPLTVTSAQKNPTAFYLCASSIGGGARAAFFGQGTRLTVV.